This T cell receptor (beta chain) was identified in a study of glioma-infiltrating T cells. Study outcomes and limitations: Non-neoplastic patients had below-expected tissue-blood divergence, while all gliomas exceeded expectation.

The iRepertoire nested amplicon-rescue multiplex PCR amplified TCR alpha and beta CDR3s from RNA. TCRdb used MiXCR to reprocess the multiplex PCR reads, holding one entry per CDR3 protein. Altogether some 100,000 distinct CDR3 sequences are present, 25% being singletons, with the ten largest covering roughly a third. Trimming took off 2 bases at V and 7 bases at J, with 11 bases between the two ends. From germline, CDR1 is MGHDK and CDR2 SYGVNS. The CDR3 has 14 residues. In this sample, this clonotype turned up many times. Its antigen is still unknown. The rearrangement joins TRBV25-1 to TRBJ2-2; D remains ambiguous. The receptor's source is a human donor with low-grade glioma or glioblastoma, undergoing nonglioma brain surgery, or in good health (not recorded which). Sequences were obtained from glioma tissue, nonneoplastic brain tissue, or PBMCs (not recorded which). This chain's CDR3 is CASSEGQFGGELFF. The CDR3 region has the DNA TGTGCCAGCAGTGAAGGGCAATTTGGCGGGGAGCTGTTTTTT.